This TCR beta chain is drawn from a study of cytomegalovirus exposure and HLA in healthy donors (dated by TCRdb to 2015 to 2018). Study-level background: In an earlier analysis of several hundred of the donors, about 270 Gb of sequence data and some 100 million unique TCR beta sequences from approximately 180 million T cells were reported. Using immunosequencing, the study profiled T cell repertoires from about 610 subjects and related those repertoires to cytomegalovirus serostatus. HLA typing covered class I and class II loci at four-digit resolution. All discovery cohort repertoires had been generated using a single sequencing platform. On average, roughly 250,000 unique TCR beta nucleotide sequences were sequenced per donor among more than 350 genotyped donors of the cohort, with roughly a sixth of those sequences being non-productive. Approximately 300 gigabases of sequencing data and around 80 million unique TCR sequences made up an early release that covered fewer than 650 HLA-typed donors. Five DR-DQ haplotypes were treated as single units for association and clustering because of strong linkage in the cohort. A separate validation cohort of approximately 130 different subjects was used in addition to the approximately 700-subject first cohort. In a later analysis, previously published TCR beta repertoires from about 640 donors were re-analyzed and high-resolution HLA genotyping was added so that TCR occurrence patterns could be studied. Typing coverage varied by locus: roughly 620-640 donors for A, B, C, DRB1 and DQB1; around 560 for DQA1; approximately 610 for DPA1; under 490 for DPB1. To predict cytomegalovirus infection status, the study brought together high-throughput TCR immunosequencing, statistical association of individual TCRs with disease status, and machine learning. The later analysis used no new phenotypic data to find candidate immune exposures, relying instead on TCR beta sequences and their occurrence across donors. Of the 398 genotyped donors, about 80% fell in the genetic ancestry cluster associated with self-reported Caucasian donors. In an earlier analysis of several hundred of the donors, high-throughput TCR beta sequencing was used to judge whether each TCR beta V gene segment behaved as functional or pseudogenic. In a later genetic analysis, genome-wide SNP genotypes for 398 of the 666 donors were used, and that subset was treated as a discovery cohort. The study aimed to test whether cataloging public T cell receptors could reveal signatures of past pathogen exposure. Alongside the repertoire data, information on donor age, sex, ethnicity and CMV serostatus was compiled. Here is what the overall study found, with its caveats: A further reported finding was that TCR beta sequences accurately predicted the HLA-A and HLA-B alleles for most subjects in the first cohort. A cluster of highly shared sequence variants was judged likely to represent a technical artifact of the sequencing pipeline. Because counts were too low, roughly 17 rarely observed V segments, including chromosome 9 orphons, were left out of the earlier analysis of 500 to 750 of the donors. In both the original and validation cohorts, the classifier was reported to diagnose cytomegalovirus status with high specificity and sensitivity. Most TCR sequences were seen in very few donors, while some public TCRs were found in many individuals. According to a later analysis, parvovirus B19, influenza, CMV and Epstein-Barr virus appeared linked to several top co-occurrence clusters. Some IMGT-functional V segments, including TRBV6-2 and TRBV6-3, could not be distinguished by the 87-base-pair reads and were therefore excluded. A later genetic analysis reported fewer N-insertions in productive TCRs among donors in an Asian-associated ancestry cluster than the roughly 700-donor mean. A later analysis found that most CMV-associated TCR beta chains appeared HLA-restricted, with HLA associations seemingly driven largely by CMV exposure. An earlier analysis of 587 of the donors showed that most TCR beta V segments appeared in productive rearrangements either about 87% or about 30% of the time, which broadly matched IMGT annotations. In a later analysis, HLA-associated TCR beta chains were found to be more clonally expanded and to have lower generation probabilities than equally common non-associated chains. Only TCR beta chains were sequenced in this cohort, and the absence of alpha or paired-chain data limited detectable features. V-gene and J-gene trimming of TCR beta chains was associated with a missense DCLRE1C variant in a later genetic analysis, and the association was replicated in an independent cohort. Linkage disequilibrium might explain the correlated functional status among segregating V segments, but an unknown experimental factor could not be ruled out. At a false discovery rate of 0.05, a later analysis linked roughly 17,000 TCR beta sequences to specific HLA alleles. In vitro tests confirmed that three of the cytomegalovirus-associated TCR beta chains recognize cytomegalovirus antigens. Assigning TCR associations to individual alleles was difficult when HLA alleles, especially DR and DQ, strongly co-occurred. In a later analysis, TCR association rates were found to vary across HLA loci, with the most associated TCRs seen for DRB1 alleles and the fewest for HLA-C alleles. Immune exposure information for the cohort was limited to CMV serostatus. Presence/absence analyses assumed roughly uniform sequencing depth across donors, an assumption that may not hold. Because HLA typing was missing for some donors at each locus, association tests included only the typed subset. According to the authors, the approach could potentially be generalized to other disease states and immunological phenotypes. The study listed 150 to 200 TCR beta chains as associated with cytomegalovirus.

The cohort consisted of 650 to 700 healthy bone marrow donors. At the time of sampling, every cohort member was nominally healthy, though immune exposures that went unrecorded were likely present. The donor tested CMV seronegative and was one of the 352 seronegative cohort members. A peripheral blood sample was provided by each donor, and peripheral blood mononuclear cells were used for TCR beta sequencing. Genomic DNA extraction from the blood cell samples was performed with the Qiagen DNeasy Blood Extraction Kit. The CDR3 starts with the cysteine, ends with the phenylalanine, and has 15 residues. The read is trimmed to its CDR3 DNA, 45 bases read in frame from base 1. The germline V end is reduced by 4 bases and the J end by 6 bases; junction bases left unmatched: 10. From a lookup of the germline V gene, CDR1 and CDR2 are SGHDT and YYEEEE. Preparation of the library involved the immunoSEQ multiplex PCR assay. For the multiplex PCR, a mixture combining 60 forward primers for TCR Vbeta segments and 13 reverse primers for TCR Jbeta segments was used. The CDR3 region of rearranged TCR beta genes was amplified from genomic DNA by a multiplex PCR assay. Amplified TCR beta libraries were sequenced as 87-base-pair reads on the Illumina HiSeq System. Concerning the study's data processing: A later analysis tallied 75 million to 95 million unique TCR beta chains across the 600 to 700 repertoires, and around 10 million of those chains were shared by two or more donors. Raw reads were error-corrected and collapsed into unique sequences by a nearest-neighbor algorithm in which closely related sequences were merged to remove PCR and sequencing errors. CDR3 sequences were aligned to IMGT reference sequences to assign V, D and J gene segments. For a sequence to be retained, at least a six-nucleotide match to both a V gene segment and a J gene segment was required. Rearrangements were called productive when the CDR3 lacked stop codons and stayed in frame with V and J; all others were non-productive. Following IMGT convention, CDR3 was defined as the stretch from the second conserved V-encoded cysteine to the conserved J-encoded phenylalanine. Sequences without an unambiguous match to a single V gene segment were excluded from the earlier analysis of about 600 of the donors. An earlier analysis of about 590 of the donors classified V segments as functional when productive rearrangements were above 56.7% and as segregating when the standard deviation between donors was above 5%. A statistical classification framework was developed to diagnose cytomegalovirus status using the catalog of TCR beta chain sequences. In a later analysis, V and J genes were assigned by comparing TCR nucleotide sequences against IMGT/GENE-DB human TR gene sequences. In a later analysis, CDR3 sequences and most-parsimonious VDJ recombination scenarios were assigned using the TCRdist pipeline. A later analysis defined each TCR beta chain by its CDR3 amino acid sequence plus V-gene family, and excluded reads lacking a unique V-gene family. A later analysis removed nearly 600 highly shared, low-generation-probability nucleotide sequences to deal with suspected cross-contamination and a sequencing artifact. In a later analysis, a clonal expansion index for each public chain was calculated from normalized within-repertoire ranks of inferred template counts. Generation probabilities in a later analysis came from a VDJ recombination model fitted to out-of-frame rearrangements, and those results were checked against IGoR. In a later analysis, hypergeometric tests were used to score TCR-TCR, TCR-HLA and TCR-CMV co-occurrence, with a repertoire-size bias correction applied to TCR pairs. In a later analysis, false discovery rates were estimated by permuting HLA or CMV assignments 20 times. In a later analysis, co-occurring TCRs were grouped using DBSCAN, and TCRdist sequence similarity was added for clustering within HLA-allele-positive subsets. Repertoires with fewer than 30,000 or more than 120,000 public chains were left out of co-occurrence clustering, as were four to six repertoires with anomalous nucleotide sharing. The immuneACCESS repertoire file appears here via TCRdb, limited to in-frame rearrangements. These files lack a portion of the clones; in checked studies, under half of the deficit traces to unresolved V genes, and the cause of the others is not known. D and trimming were read from the DNA, whereas the V and J calls and clone size are those reported in that table. A total of roughly 200,000 clones appear in this sample, over 65% of them only once. The ten largest account for roughly 1.9% of the sample.

Regarding this clone: Its antigen target is currently unknown. The input lacks base qualities; no much larger clone sits a single base away.

Recombination linked TRBV5-6 to TRBJ1-1; the central 9 bases match TRBD1. The sequenced material came from PBMCs. This receptor was obtained from a woman aged 25-40 years in good health and CMV-seronegative. The CDR3 corresponds to CASSPGGTGSPEAFF. The DNA sequence is as follows: TGTGCCAGCAGCCCCGGAGGGACAGGGTCCCCTGAAGCTTTCTTT.